This TCR beta chain derives from a study of T cells in Graves' hyperthyroidism and ophthalmopathy. RNA transcripts were the template for amplifying TCR beta CDR3 regions. Initially, a first-round RT-PCR of the TCR CDR3 employed the HTBI primer set. TCRdb called the multiplex PCR reads again in MiXCR, with one record for every CDR3 protein. The sample includes 700,000 to 850,000 distinct CDR3 sequences, 30% to 40% of them seen just once. The CDR3 consists of 14 residues. V shed 11 bases and J 5 bases; nucleotides not matched to a gene: 10. CDR1 is ENHRY, CDR2 SYGVKD, per germline. The sequencing input was blood. The rearrangement links TRBV10-3 to TRBJ2-2, with 8 bases lining up with TRBD2. The clonotype was recovered from a woman aged 40 to 50 with Graves' hyperthyroidism. CDR3 loop: CASGGGRRTGELFF. The CDR3, as DNA: TGTGCCTCCGGGGGGGGGCGTCGGACCGGGGAGCTGTTTTTT.